The rows below give T cell receptor beta chains drawn from one sample of a study of CD8+CD57+ T cells in acquired aplastic anemia. TCRdb redid the calling of the reads with MiXCR, one entry per CDR3 protein. The data contain 90,000 to 150,000 distinct CDR3 sequences, 50% to 70% of them seen just once; the ten biggest clones take up around 27%. Sequenced material: sorted CD4+, CD8+, or CD8+CD57+ T cells (not recorded which) from PBMCs. These receptors originate from a human donor with aplastic anemia. The CDR3 runs from the conserved cysteine through the conserved F or W. Fields, in order: CDR3 protein, CDR3 DNA, clone size, D gene, J gene, V gene, CDR3 length. A D gene is named only where the DNA matches it firmly. The size entry is marked missing in some rows and otherwise reads once, few, many or a size class.

CDR3: CASSEGWGNTEAFF
DNA: TGTGCCAGCAGTGAAGGATGGGGGAACACTGAAGCTTTCTTT
size: -
D: -
J: TRBJ1-1
V: TRBV24-1
length: 14

CDR3: CASRTSGGPQETQYF
DNA: TGTGCCAGCCGGACTAGCGGGGGGCCACAAGAGACCCAGTACTTC
size: -
D: TRBD2
J: TRBJ2-5
V: TRBV6-4
length: 15

CDR3: CASSSGQEAFF
DNA: TGTGCCAGCAGTTCGGGACAGGAAGCTTTCTTT
size: -
D: TRBD1
J: TRBJ1-1
V: TRBV5-4
length: 11

CDR3: CASSPIQGTYEQYF
DNA: TGTGCCAGCTCACCGATCCAGGGGACCTACGAGCAGTACTTC
size: -
D: -
J: TRBJ2-7
V: TRBV25-1
length: 14

CDR3: CASSGSGDSALHF
DNA: TGTGCCAGCAGCGGATCGGGGGATTCGGCCCTCCACTTT
size: -
D: -
J: TRBJ1-6
V: TRBV9
length: 13

CDR3: CASSAPLSYEQYF
DNA: TGTGCCAGCAGTGCTCCCCTCTCCTACGAGCAGTACTTC
size: -
D: -
J: TRBJ2-7
V: TRBV2
length: 13

CDR3: CASSSPGAYGYTF
DNA: TGTGCCAGCAGCTCACCAGGGGCCTATGGCTACACCTTC
size: -
D: -
J: TRBJ1-2
V: TRBV5-6
length: 13

CDR3: CASSAPGLNEQFF
DNA: TGCGCCAGCAGTGCCCCGGGACTAAATGAGCAGTTCTTC
size: -
D: TRBD2
J: TRBJ2-1
V: TRBV10-2
length: 13

CDR3: CATSRDRGAGTEAFF
DNA: TGTGCCACCAGCAGAGATCGCGGTGCGGGAACTGAAGCTTTCTTT
size: -
D: -
J: TRBJ1-1
V: TRBV15
length: 15

CDR3: CASSLEGGHSTDTQYF
DNA: TGCGCCAGCAGCTTGGAAGGGGGCCATAGCACAGATACGCAGTATTTT
size: once
D: TRBD1
J: TRBJ2-3
V: TRBV5-1
length: 16

CDR3: CSVQPSSYEQYF
DNA: TGCAGCGTTCAACCAAGCTCCTACGAGCAGTACTTC
size: -
D: -
J: TRBJ2-7
V: TRBV29-1
length: 12

CDR3: CASSLAPRGGNTEAFF
DNA: TGTGCCAGCAGCTTAGCGCCCAGAGGAGGAAACACTGAAGCTTTCTTT
size: many
D: -
J: TRBJ1-1
V: TRBV7-6
length: 16

CDR3: CASSRTGTNTGELFF
DNA: TGTGCCAGCAGTAGGACAGGGACGAACACCGGGGAGCTGTTTTTT
size: -
D: TRBD1
J: TRBJ2-2
V: TRBV25-1
length: 15

CDR3: CASSQTTWAKNIQYF
DNA: TGTGCCAGCAGCCAAACAACGTGGGCCAAAAACATTCAGTACTTC
size: -
D: -
J: TRBJ2-4
V: TRBV3-1
length: 15

CDR3: CAWLPTGYNSPLHF
DNA: TGTGCCTGGTTACCCACAGGGTACAATTCACCCCTCCACTTT
size: many
D: -
J: TRBJ1-6
V: TRBV30
length: 14

CDR3: CAIMDTGANVLTF
DNA: TGTGCCATCATGGACACTGGGGCCAACGTCCTGACTTTC
size: -
D: -
J: TRBJ2-6
V: TRBV10-3
length: 13

CDR3: CATSQGWNYGYTF
DNA: TGTGCCACCAGTCAGGGGTGGAACTATGGCTACACCTTC
size: -
D: -
J: TRBJ1-2
V: TRBV24-1
length: 13

CDR3: CATSRDRAGGSDEQYF
DNA: TGTGCCACTAGCAGAGATCGGGCGGGAGGATCCGACGAGCAGTACTTC
size: -
D: TRBD2
J: TRBJ2-7
V: TRBV15
length: 16

CDR3: CSAVTNYGYTF
DNA: TGCAGTGCCGTGACTAACTATGGCTACACCTTC
size: few
D: -
J: TRBJ1-2
V: TRBV20-1
length: 11

CDR3: CASSLLTSTLTNEQYF
DNA: TGTGCCAGCAGCTTATTGACTAGCACACTTACTAACGAGCAGTACTTC
size: -
D: TRBD2
J: TRBJ2-7
V: TRBV11-1
length: 16

CDR3: CASSDTIDSEKLFF
DNA: TGTGCCAGCAGTGATACAATTGACAGTGAAAAACTGTTTTTT
size: -
D: -
J: TRBJ1-4
V: TRBV6-4
length: 14

CDR3: CASHSGVGNTEAFF
DNA: TGTGCCAGCCATTCAGGGGTAGGGAACACCGAAGCTTTCTTT
size: -
D: -
J: TRBJ1-1
V: TRBV5-6
length: 14

CDR3: CASSVSGRQETQYF
DNA: TGTGCCAGCAGCGTGTCTGGGCGCCAAGAGACCCAGTACTTC
size: many
D: -
J: TRBJ2-5
V: TRBV9
length: 14

CDR3: CASRTGTAYGYTF
DNA: TGTGCCAGCAGGACCGGGACAGCGTATGGCTACACCTTC
size: -
D: TRBD1
J: TRBJ1-2
V: TRBV2
length: 13

CDR3: CSVVTSGRAVDTQYF
DNA: TGCAGCGTTGTGACTAGCGGGAGGGCGGTAGATACGCAGTATTTT
size: -
D: TRBD2
J: TRBJ2-3
V: TRBV29-1
length: 15

CDR3: CASKGYGYTF
DNA: TGTGCCAGCAAAGGTTATGGCTACACCTTC
size: few
D: -
J: TRBJ1-2
V: TRBV25-1
length: 10

CDR3: CASGERTGGTDEQFF
DNA: TGTGCCAGCGGTGAAAGGACGGGGGGGACTGATGAGCAGTTCTTC
size: -
D: TRBD2
J: TRBJ2-1
V: TRBV11-1
length: 15

CDR3: CASRETDTLTDTQYF
DNA: TGTGCCAGCAGGGAGACCGATACCCTCACAGATACGCAGTATTTT
size: few
D: -
J: TRBJ2-3
V: TRBV2
length: 15

CDR3: CASAGTGNSPLHF
DNA: TGTGCCAGCGCTGGGACAGGGAATTCACCCCTCCACTTT
size: -
D: TRBD1
J: TRBJ1-6
V: TRBV25-1
length: 13

CDR3: CATSRDRVSYEQYF
DNA: TGTGCCACCAGCAGGGACAGGGTCTCCTACGAGCAGTACTTC
size: few
D: TRBD1
J: TRBJ2-7
V: TRBV15
length: 14

CDR3: CASSTGLAAEQFF
DNA: TGTGCCAGCAGTACCGGTCTGGCGGCTGAGCAGTTCTTC
size: -
D: -
J: TRBJ2-1
V: TRBV12-3/TRBV12-4
length: 13

CDR3: CASSLGLEVFF
DNA: TGCGCCAGCAGCTTGGGACTTGAAGTGTTCTTT
size: -
D: -
J: TRBJ1-1
V: TRBV5-1
length: 11

CDR3: CSAKTSGNTDTQYF
DNA: TGCAGTGCCAAGACTAGCGGAAACACAGATACGCAGTACTTT
size: once
D: TRBD2
J: TRBJ2-3
V: TRBV20-1
length: 14

CDR3: CASSILVAGRSTDTQYF
DNA: TGTGCCAGTAGTATTTTGGTCGCGGGACGAAGCACAGATACGCAGTATTTT
size: -
D: -
J: TRBJ2-3
V: TRBV19
length: 17

CDR3: CASSLTPRSTDTQYF
DNA: TGTGCCAGCAGCTTAACGCCCCGGAGCACAGATACGCAGTATTTT
size: -
D: -
J: TRBJ2-3
V: TRBV7-3
length: 15

CDR3: CASSPGSGGISYEQYF
DNA: TGTGCCAGCAGCCCAGGTAGCGGGGGGATTTCCTACGAGCAGTACTTC
size: -
D: TRBD2
J: TRBJ2-7
V: TRBV11-1
length: 16

CDR3: CASSVEGAAGNTIYF
DNA: TGTGCCAGCAGCGTAGAAGGGGCGGCGGGAAACACCATATATTTT
size: -
D: -
J: TRBJ1-3
V: TRBV9
length: 15

CDR3: CSAYQLNYGYTF
DNA: TGCAGTGCCTACCAGTTAAACTATGGCTACACCTTC
size: few
D: -
J: TRBJ1-2
V: TRBV20-1
length: 12

CDR3: CSVVLAGRGLYEQYF
DNA: TGCAGCGTTGTCTTAGCGGGGAGAGGGCTCTACGAGCAGTACTTC
size: -
D: TRBD2
J: TRBJ2-7
V: TRBV29-1
length: 15

CDR3: CASSAENNQPQHF
DNA: TGTGCCAGCAGTGCAGAGAACAATCAGCCCCAGCATTTT
size: -
D: -
J: TRBJ1-5
V: TRBV2
length: 13